This paragraph reports one T cell receptor beta chain. Its antigen remains unidentified. Lactation, pregnancy, other autoimmune disease or uncontrolled infection led to exclusion of patients. The sample originates from a study of T cells in Graves' hyperthyroidism and ophthalmopathy. Study background: The initial diagnosis was the point when peripheral blood was collected, ahead of any treatment. Findings and limits, study-wide: The blood repertoire included most of the expanded thyroid clonotypes above 0.001.

The investigators amplified TCR beta CDR3 regions from RNA transcripts. HTBI primers were employed in a first-round RT-PCR of the TCR CDR3. TCRdb recomputed calls from the multiplex PCR reads with MiXCR, one row per CDR3 protein. The sample has around 500,000 distinct CDR3 sequences, about 16% seen once. The CDR3 totals 12 residues. V was cut by 0 bases and J by 4 bases, with 5 bases left in between. The germline V gene has CDR1 GTSNPN and CDR2 SVGIG (reference sequence). Sequencing was carried out using blood. This chain links TRBV30 with TRBJ2-3, with D unclear. The origin of this receptor is a woman aged 30 to 39 with Graves' ophthalmopathy. CDR3 loop: CAWSVFADTQYF. CDR3 coding DNA: TGTGCCTGGAGTGTTTTCGCAGATACGCAGTATTTT.